This T cell receptor (beta chain) was identified during a study of T-cell memory formation after mild COVID-19. With V trimmed by 6 bases and J by 7 bases, 6 bases remained unmatched. The CDR3 is made up of 12 amino acids. CDR1 and CDR2 from the germline V gene are DFQATT and SNEGSKA (reference sequence). This clonotype was counted a few times. From the 5' RACE reads, TCRdb called clonotypes with MiXCR, one entry per CDR3 protein. The data hold approximately 400,000 distinct CDR3 sequences, with roughly 17% observed a single time. This sequence originates from a man aged 18 to 29 who had mild COVID-19 (a few samples of this study predate the infection). Cell type and time point are not known. This chain joins TRBV20-1 and TRBJ1-1, with TRBD1 matching over 9 bases. The sequencing input was PBMCs or a T cell subset sorted from them (not recorded which). The CDR3 DNA is TGCAGTGCCACAGGACAGGGGAGTGAAGCTTTCTTT. Protein: CSATGQGSEAFF.